The 16 T cell receptor beta chains below all came from one sample that was sequenced in a study of identical twins. TCRdb reanalysed the 5' RACE reads using MiXCR and keeps one entry per CDR3 protein. The sample lists around 490,000 distinct CDR3 sequences, roughly 15% occurring once. These same data were also listed under a study on yellow fever vaccine responses in identical twins.

Source material: CD4+ T cells sorted from blood. The receptors were gathered from a woman younger than 35 in good health.

This clonotype has just one count. Its ends do not fully match the called genes, so a read error is possible. The CDR3 nucleotides read TGTGCCTGCAGTTTCGGGGGCGCGGCCTTGGTCGGCAATCAGCCCCAGCATTTT. This translates into CACSFGGAALVGNQPQHF. This chain joins TRBV3-1 and TRBJ1-5, with D perhaps matching TRBD1 (6 bases). The V gene's germline CDR1 is LGHDT and CDR2 YNNKEL (reference sequence). The length of the CDR3 is 18 residues.

The chain couples TRBV4-2 to TRBJ2-7; no clear D. Germline CDR1 reads LGHNA; CDR2 reads YNFKEQ. The CDR3 spans 14 residues. The ends were cut back, 1 base at V and 0 bases at J, with 7 bases in the middle. CDR3 region: CASSQGDFSYEQYF. DNA for the CDR3: TGTGCCAGCAGCCAAGGCGACTTCTCCTACGAGCAGTACTTC.

This clonotype was seen a handful of times. The V call is TRBV6-5, the J call TRBJ1-1; maybe TRBD1 (6 bases). This CDR3 has 14 residues. Germline CDR1 is MNHEY and CDR2 is SVGAGI. V lost 2 bases and J lost 4, with 11 bases in between. The CDR3 region is CASSYGGGSTEAFF. Written as DNA, the CDR3 is TGTGCCAGCAGTTACGGAGGGGGGTCCACTGAAGCTTTCTTT.

This clonotype came up a few times. The chain has TRBV5-4 and TRBJ2-7, with D possibly being TRBD1 (6 bases). The CDR3 has 13 residues. Per germline, CDR1 SGHNT and CDR2 YYREEE (reference sequence). Trimming took off 4 bases at V and 9 bases at J, with 17 bases between the two ends. The CDR3 spells CASSEPQGMVQYF. The CDR3 DNA is TGTGCCAGCAGCGAACCACAGGGAATGGTGCAGTACTTC.

The chain employs TRBV20-1 and TRBJ2-5, with D perhaps matching TRBD1 (7 bases). CDR1 is DFQATT and CDR2 is SNEGSKA in the germline V gene (reference sequence). The CDR3 consists of 12 residues. Trimming removed 2 bases at V and 4 bases at J, with 8 bases between. The CDR3 here is CSARQGGETQYF. The CDR3 DNA sequence: TGCAGTGCTAGACAGGGGGGAGAGACCCAGTACTTC.

The chain joins TRBV5-1 to TRBJ2-2, with 9 positions matching TRBD2. This CDR3 has 15 amino acids. V was clipped by 4 bases and J by 0 bases; unmatched bases: 1. The V gene's germline CDR1 is SGHRS and CDR2 YFSETQ. The CDR3 sequence is CASSRTSANTGELFF. CDR3 sequence (DNA): TGCGCCAGCAGCCGGACTAGCGCGAACACCGGGGAGCTGTTTTTT.

The chain uses TRBV11-2 and TRBJ1-6, with D unresolved. The germline V gene has CDR1 SGHAT and CDR2 FQNNGV. Between the trimmed V and J ends, which lost 1 base and 6 bases, there was a span of 7 bases. The CDR3 is 14 residues long. CDR3 amino acids: CASSLALSNSPLHF. Here the CDR3 DNA reads TGTGCCAGCAGCTTAGCACTATCTAATTCACCCCTCCACTTT.

V is TRBV24-1 and J is TRBJ2-3; D is unclear. CDR1 and CDR2 (germline): KGHDR, SFDVKD. The CDR3 sequence is 15 residues long. Trimming removed 0 bases at V and 6 bases at J, with 12 bases between. The CDR3 here is CATSDLLISPDTQYF. The CDR3 region has the DNA TGTGCCACCAGTGATTTGCTGATATCCCCGGATACGCAGTATTTT.

The chain links TRBV7-6 to TRBJ2-4, with D maybe TRBD1 (6 bases). V lost 1 base to trimming and J lost 2 bases, with 12 bases between them. The CDR3 consists of 16 residues. Germline CDR1 and CDR2: SGHVS and FNYEAQ. The CDR3 spells CASSLGTDGTKNIQYF. The CDR3 bases are TGTGCCAGCAGCTTAGGGACAGACGGGACCAAAAACATTCAGTACTTC. The full variable domain, in which reference TRBV7-6 and TRBJ2-4 provide the parts outside the CDR3, is GAGVSQSPRYKVTKRGQDVALRCDPISGHVSLYWYRQALGQGPEFLTYFNYEAQQDKSGLPNDRFSAERPEGSISTLTIQRTEQRDSAMYRCASSLGTDGTKNIQYFGAGTRLSVL.

The chain is built from TRBV12-3 or TRBV12-4 and TRBJ2-4; possible D gene TRBD2, 5 bases. V gave up 0 bases and J gave up 2 bases, with 8 bases separating them. The CDR3 consists of 15 residues. CDR3 amino acids: CASSLATGSKNIQYF. The CDR3 region has the DNA TGTGCCAGCAGTTTAGCGACGGGGTCCAAAAACATTCAGTACTTC.

This chain connects TRBV3-1 to TRBJ1-1; maybe TRBD1 (5 bases). The length of the CDR3 is 14 residues. V shed 3 bases and J shed 3 bases, with 11 bases lying between them. Per the germline V gene, CDR1 is LGHDT and CDR2 is YNNKEL (reference sequence). CDR3 in amino acids: CASSHRDRHTEAFF. CDR3 sequence (DNA): TGTGCCAGCAGCCACCGGGACCGCCACACTGAAGCTTTCTTT.

This clonotype was counted between two and nine times. This rearrangement joins TRBV28 to TRBJ1-5; no clear D gene. The germline gives CDR1 MDHEN, CDR2 SYDVKM. The CDR3 is 13 amino acids. V was pared by 6 bases and J by 5 bases, with 11 bases between. The CDR3, as DNA: TGTGCCAGCAGCCTCACGTTAGATCAGCCCCAGCATTTT. Translated, it gives CASSLTLDQPQHF.

J is TRBJ2-2 and V is TRBV7-8; possible D gene TRBD1, 6 bases. V gave up 7 bases and J gave up 0 bases, with 24 bases separating them. The CDR3 runs to 19 residues. The germline V gene has CDR1 SGHVS and CDR2 FQNEAQ. CDR3 DNA sequence: TGTGCCAGCACCGAACAGGGCCTAGGGGGTTACGCGAACACCGGGGAGCTGTTTTTT. Amino acids: CASTEQGLGGYANTGELFF.

The chain couples TRBV12-3 or TRBV12-4 to TRBJ2-1; D might be TRBD1 or TRBD2, each matching 5 bases. The CDR3 has 14 amino acids. V gave up 6 bases and J gave up 8 bases, with 17 bases separating them. The CDR3 region is CASSAEGPPDEQFF. The CDR3 region has the DNA TGTGCCAGCAGCGCTGAGGGACCCCCAGATGAGCAGTTCTTC.

The chain carries TRBV7-9 and TRBJ2-7; 8 nucleotides align to TRBD1. Germline loops: CDR1 SEHNR, CDR2 FQNEAQ (reference sequence). The CDR3 is 15 amino acids. V was clipped by 5 bases and J by 4 bases; unmatched bases: 10. CDR3 in amino acids: CASSKSGTGGYEQYF. As DNA, the CDR3 is TGTGCCAGCAGCAAGTCCGGGACAGGAGGGTACGAGCAGTACTTC.

The rearrangement links TRBV5-1 to TRBJ2-5, with D unresolved. This CDR3 is 13 amino acids long. Germline CDR1 reads SGHRS; CDR2 reads YFSETQ. Trimming left V 2 bases short and J 5 bases short, with 10 bases between. The DNA for the CDR3 is TGCGCCAGCAGCTTCATCTTGTATGAGACCCAGTACTTC. This sequence encodes CASSFILYETQYF.